This TCR beta chain comes out of a study of lymphopenia after photon versus proton radiotherapy. V lost 0 bases and J lost 4, with 14 bases in between. Germline V gene sequence: CDR1 SGHRS, CDR2 YFSETQ. The CDR3 consists of 15 residues. Whole-study findings and limits: Post-nadir diversity loss with photons came from oligoclonal expansion, particularly CD8+ Temra cells. In patients who died, overall survival fell as post-nadir TCR diversity dropped more.

This table comes from immunoSEQ multiplex PCR, and its TCRdb copy is limited to in-frame clones, with some not included. The repertoire has 29,000 or so clones, about nine tenths of them found once; the top ten carry approximately 50%. To note about this clone: Its specificity is not known.

V and J are TRBV5-1 and TRBJ2-7; D possibly matches TRBD1 or TRBD2 (5 bases each). The sample consisted of peripheral blood, taken from a patient treated with proton-based radiotherapy. The source is a woman aged 60 to 75 with cholangiocarcinoma. Some clones in this sample may be carry-over from other donors' samples. The CDR3 loop is CASSLEGPASYEQYF. The DNA for the CDR3 is TGCGCCAGCAGCTTGGAGGGACCGGCCTCTTACGAGCAGTACTTC.